This is a list of T cell receptor beta chains from one sample in a study of T cells in Graves' hyperthyroidism and ophthalmopathy. TCRdb reprocessed the multiplex PCR reads with MiXCR, giving one entry per CDR3 protein. The data hold about 400,000 distinct CDR3 sequences, with nearly 15% observed a single time. Material for sequencing was blood. Every receptor here comes from a woman aged 60-75 years with Graves' ophthalmopathy. The CDR3 runs from the conserved cysteine through the conserved F or W. The D gene is left open where the match is weak. The size of a clone is reported for some rows only, either as once, few or many, or as a class for expanded clones.

>TRBV29-1|15|TRBJ2-1|-|TRBD1
TGCAGCGTAACCTCAACCGGGACAGGGGTATATGAGCAGTTCTTC
CSVTSTGTGVYEQFF
>TRBV3-1|12|TRBJ2-1|many|-
TGTGCCAGCAGCCAAGGCCCCCATGAGCAGTTCTTC
CASSQGPHEQFF
>TRBV12-3/TRBV12-4|15|TRBJ2-3|many|TRBD1
TGTGCCAGCAGTTCCCTCGGACCAGGGGGAGATACGCAGTATTTT
CASSSLGPGGDTQYF
>TRBV6-1|12|TRBJ2-7|many|-
TGTGCGGCGGGGACAGCTTTGGGGGAGCAGTACTTC
CAAGTALGEQYF
>TRBV2|14|TRBJ2-7|many|-
TGTGCCAGCATGGAGTTACTTTATGGCTACGAGCAGTACTTC
CASMELLYGYEQYF
>TRBV18|14|TRBJ2-3|many|-
TGTGCCAGCTCACCACCGTCCCACACAGATACGCAGTATTTT
CASSPPSHTDTQYF
>TRBV14|18|TRBJ2-1|-|TRBD2
TGTGCCAGCAGCCACCCGACTAGCGGGAGGATAACCTACAATGAGCAGTTCTTC
CASSHPTSGRITYNEQFF
>TRBV11-2|13|TRBJ1-1|many|-
TGTGCCAGCAGCTTAGAGCGGCAGGTTGGGGCTTTCTTT
CASSLERQVGAFF
>TRBV7-9|13|TRBJ1-5|many|-
TGTGCCAGCAGCTTAGTGGGTTCCGGGCCCCAGCATTTT
CASSLVGSGPQHF
>TRBV14|16|TRBJ2-5|-|TRBD2
TGTGCCAGCAGCCAAGATAAACTAGCGGGAGGTTCCGCGGAGTACTTC
CASSQDKLAGGSAEYF
>TRBV2|14|TRBJ2-3|many|TRBD1
TGTGCCAGCAACGGACAGGGAAGGACAGATACGCAGTATTTT
CASNGQGRTDTQYF
>TRBV14|14|TRBJ2-7|many|-
TGTGCCAGCAGCCAACGAAGGGGGTCCTACGAGCAGTACTTC
CASSQRRGSYEQYF
>TRBV3-1|13|TRBJ1-2|many|-
TGTGCCAGCAGCCAAGAATTGTGGGCTGGCTACACCTTC
CASSQELWAGYTF
>TRBV28|13|TRBJ2-7|many|-
TGTGCCAGTCTCGGACGGGAGTCCTACGAGCAGTACTTC
CASLGRESYEQYF
>TRBV24-1|11|TRBJ2-2|-|-
TGTGCCACCGCTTACTCCGGGGAGCTGTTTTTT
CATAYSGELFF
>TRBV9|14|TRBJ2-7|few|-
TGTGCCAGCAGCGTAGGGGGACGGGCCTACGAGCAGTACTTC
CASSVGGRAYEQYF
>TRBV24-1|18|TRBJ2-6|many|TRBD1
TGTGCCACCAGTGATCCCCCGGGACAGGGGTCTGGGGCCAACGTCCTGACTTTC
CATSDPPGQGSGANVLTF
>TRBV19|14|TRBJ2-5|-|-
TGTGCCAGTAGACCCCCTGGGGGCTTGGAGACCCAGTACTTC
CASRPPGGLETQYF
>TRBV9|15|TRBJ2-7|-|-
TGTGCCAGCAGCGTAGGAGACGTAACCACCTACGAGCAGTACTTC
CASSVGDVTTYEQYF
>TRBV7-9|14|TRBJ2-5|many|-
TGTGCCAGCAGCTTCCGAGGGGAGCAAGAGACCCAGTACTTC
CASSFRGEQETQYF
>TRBV10-3|16|TRBJ2-3|few|TRBD2
TGTGCCATCAGTGAGTCGAGCGGGGGGAGCACAGATACGCAGTATTTT
CAISESSGGSTDTQYF
>TRBV4-2|17|TRBJ2-1|few|-
TGTGCCAGCAGCCAAGATGTAGGGAGCGGAGGGTCGGATGAGCAGTTCTTC
CASSQDVGSGGSDEQFF
>TRBV7-9|14|TRBJ1-4|-|TRBD1
TGTGCCAGCAAGGCGGGACAGATTAATGAAAAACTGTTTTTT
CASKAGQINEKLFF
>TRBV27|15|TRBJ2-5|many|TRBD2
TGTGCCAGCAGTGGCAATAGCGGGAGAGGCAAGACCCAGTACTTC
CASSGNSGRGKTQYF
>TRBV28|14|TRBJ2-5|many|TRBD1
TGTGCCAGCAGTTCACAACAGGGGGTAGAGACCCAGTACTTC
CASSSQQGVETQYF
>TRBV5-1|13|TRBJ1-4|many|-
TGCGCCAGCAGCTTGAGGAGGGAAGAAAAACTGTTTTTT
CASSLRREEKLFF
>TRBV6-2/TRBV6-3|14|TRBJ1-2|many|-
TGTGCCAGCAGTGAACAGATGGAGTTCTATGGCTACACCTTC
CASSEQMEFYGYTF
>TRBV6-2/TRBV6-3|13|TRBJ2-3|few|-
TGTGCCAGCAGTTACGGGCTAGCGACCTCGCAGTATTTT
CASSYGLATSQYF
>TRBV7-9|16|TRBJ1-2|-|-
TGTGCCAGCAGCTTAGATTCCGGACGGAGGGTGGGTGGCTACACCTTC
CASSLDSGRRVGGYTF
>TRBV5-1|17|TRBJ2-1|few|TRBD2
TGCGCCAGCAGCTTAACTAGCGGGACCAGCTCCTACAATGAGCAGTTCTTC
CASSLTSGTSSYNEQFF
>TRBV5-1|15|TRBJ2-5|few|-
TGCGCCAGCGCCCGGGGGGCGGGAGTAGGAGAGACCCAGTACTTC
CASARGAGVGETQYF
>TRBV12-3/TRBV12-4|14|TRBJ2-2|few|-
TGTGCCAGCAAGACCCGCTGGGTTTCGGGGGAGCTGTTTTTT
CASKTRWVSGELFF
>TRBV7-9|16|TRBJ2-1|many|TRBD1
TGTGCCAGCAGCTTAGTTTTGGGACAGGGCCTCGATGAGCAGTTCTTC
CASSLVLGQGLDEQFF
>TRBV18|15|TRBJ2-3|many|TRBD2
TGTGCCAGCTCACCCCCGGGACTAGCAGCAGATACGCAGTATTTT
CASSPPGLAADTQYF
>TRBV6-1|14|TRBJ2-7|many|TRBD2
TGTGCCAGCAGTCGACTAGCGAGGGGATACGAGCAGTACTTC
CASSRLARGYEQYF